Presented here are 27 T cell receptor beta chains from one specimen sequenced in a study of cytomegalovirus exposure and HLA in healthy donors. The study ran its PCR with 60 Vbeta and 13 Jbeta primers. Generated by immunoSEQ multiplex PCR, the TCRdb table keeps only in-frame clones and is missing some. In all, the sample yields around 45,000 clones. Source material: PBMCs. These receptor sequences come from a woman in her thirties in good health and CMV-seronegative.

As DNA, the CDR3 is TGTGCCAGCAGCGTAGCGGGAGTAGAATACAATGAGCAGTTCTTC. As protein: CASSVAGVEYNEQFF. The genes are TRBV9 and TRBJ2-1, with D perhaps matching TRBD2 (6 bases). The germline V gene has CDR1 SGDLS and CDR2 YYNGEE. The CDR3 consists of 15 residues. Trimming pared 0 bases from V and 4 bases from J, leaving 11 bases between.

The chain recombines TRBV13 with TRBJ2-7, with TRBD2 as a possible D gene (6 bases). Trimming left V 4 bases short and J 6 bases short, with 16 bases between. Germline CDR1 PRHDT, CDR2 FYEKMQ (reference sequence). The CDR3 has 14 residues. The CDR3 nucleotides read TGTGCCAGCAGCTGGCGGGGTCAGAGTTTCGAGCAGTACTTC. This gives the protein CASSWRGQSFEQYF.

V is TRBV27 and J is TRBJ1-2; D is unclear. V lost 0 bases and J lost 2, with 7 bases in between. The CDR3 spans 14 residues. Germline values: CDR1 MNHEY, CDR2 SMNVEV (reference sequence). This CDR3 is CASSLSAGNYGYTF. CDR3 sequence (DNA): TGTGCCAGCAGTTTATCTGCGGGGAACTATGGCTACACCTTC.

The chain uses TRBV29-1 and TRBJ2-1; 8 bases agree with TRBD1. Germline CDR1 reads SQVTM; CDR2 reads ANQGSEA. V dropped 6 bases and J dropped 5; count of bases not matched to a gene: 6. The CDR3 totals 13 residues. The CDR3 loop is CSVSGGYNNEQFF. As DNA, the CDR3 is TGCAGCGTCTCAGGGGGCTACAACAATGAGCAGTTCTTC.

V usage is TRBV18 and J usage is TRBJ2-3; D call uncertain. Trimming pared 5 bases from V and 5 bases from J, leaving 17 bases between. Germline assignment: CDR1 KGHSH and CDR2 LQKENI. The CDR3 totals 15 residues. The CDR3 DNA follows: TGTGCCAGCTCAGAGGTGTCGGCTCCACGAGATACGCAGTATTTT. Protein sequence: CASSEVSAPRDTQYF.

The chain couples TRBV5-6 to TRBJ2-3; 9 bases match TRBD1. Germline assignment: CDR1 SGHDT and CDR2 YYEEEE. The CDR3 consists of 19 residues. Trimming removed 3 bases from V and 5 bases from J; junction bases left unmatched: 19. The CDR3: CASSSLRDRVSLGRDTQYF. As DNA, the CDR3 is TGTGCCAGCAGCTCCCTCCGGGACAGGGTAAGCCTGGGGAGAGATACGCAGTATTTT.

The J gene is TRBJ2-1, the V gene TRBV7-2, with 9 bases aligning to TRBD2. Germline V gene data show CDR1 as SGHTA and CDR2 as FQGNSA. The CDR3 is made up of 15 amino acids. Unmatched junction bases numbered 4, after V lost 2 bases and J lost 5 bases. For the CDR3, the DNA is TGTGCCAGCAGCTTAAAGGCGGGAGGGCACAATGAGCAGTTCTTC. Protein product: CASSLKAGGHNEQFF.

The chain couples TRBV5-1 to TRBJ2-7; D may be TRBD1 (5 bases). The length of the CDR3 is 10 residues. In germline, CDR1 is SGHRS, CDR2 YFSETQ. Trimming pared 6 bases from V and 5 bases from J, leaving 6 bases between. The CDR3 coding sequence is TGCGCCAGCAAGGGGCACGAGCAGTACTTC. It codes for CASKGHEQYF.

The V gene is TRBV29-1, the J gene TRBJ2-7; 9 nucleotides line up with TRBD1. Germline CDR1 is SQVTM and CDR2 is ANQGSEA. The V gene end was trimmed by 2 bases and the J gene end by 3 bases; junction bases not matched to a gene: 2. The CDR3 loop spans 13 amino acids. The CDR3: CSVELDRGYEQYF. The CDR3 DNA is TGCAGCGTTGAACTGGACAGGGGCTACGAGCAGTACTTC.

The rearrangement joins TRBV7-9 to TRBJ2-1; 8 bases agree with TRBD1. The V and J ends lost 1 base and 12 bases, in that order; junction bases with no gene match: 8. Per the germline V gene, CDR1 is SEHNR and CDR2 is FQNEAQ (reference sequence). The CDR3 is 14 residues long. The CDR3 loop reads CASSLVGQGAMQFF. Written as DNA, the CDR3 is TGTGCCAGCAGCTTAGTCGGGCAGGGGGCAATGCAGTTCTTC.

The chain employs TRBV30 and TRBJ1-2, with D maybe TRBD1 (6 bases). This CDR3 comprises 12 residues. V gave up 2 bases and J gave up 6 bases, with 10 bases separating them. Germline V gives CDR1 GTSNPN, CDR2 SVGIG (reference sequence). The CDR3 coding sequence is TGTGCCTGGAGTCGACAGGCGGATGGCTACACCTTC. Translation: CAWSRQADGYTF.

The chain uses TRBV27 and TRBJ2-7; D may be TRBD1 (5 bases). The CDR3 is made up of 15 amino acids. Germline lookup yields CDR1 MNHEY and CDR2 SMNVEV (reference sequence). The V end was cut by 0 bases, the J end by 2 bases, with 11 bases between. The CDR3 nucleotides are TGTGCCAGCAGTTTATCCGGCAGGGCCCCCTACGAGCAGTACTTC. Translated, it gives CASSLSGRAPYEQYF.

This clone is medium-sized by frequency. This chain joins TRBV19 and TRBJ2-1, with TRBD2 matching over 8 bases. The V and J ends lost 2 bases and 2 bases, in that order; junction bases with no gene match: 2. The CDR3 spans 15 residues. CDR1 is LNHDA and CDR2 is SQIVND in the germline V gene (reference sequence). CDR3: CASSIRREAYNEQFF. Here the CDR3 DNA reads TGTGCCAGTAGTATAAGGCGGGAGGCCTACAATGAGCAGTTCTTC.

This rearrangement joins TRBV4-2 to TRBJ1-2; TRBD1 matches at 9 bases. V lost 1 base to trimming and J lost 4 bases; unmatched junction nucleotides: 10. The germline gives CDR1 LGHNA, CDR2 YNFKEQ. The CDR3 totals 17 residues. The CDR3 protein is CASSQGRRGTGSYGYTF. CDR3 coding DNA: TGTGCCAGCAGCCAAGGGCGGAGGGGGACAGGGAGCTATGGCTACACCTTC.

As DNA, the CDR3 is TGTGCCAGCAGTATCCTTACAGGGAAAGGGGATGGCTACACCTTC. This translates into CASSILTGKGDGYTF. The gene calls are TRBV28 and TRBJ1-2; weak D call: TRBD1 (6 bases). Germline lookup yields CDR1 MDHEN and CDR2 SYDVKM. This CDR3 has 15 residues. Trimming left V 5 bases short and J 6 bases short, with 19 bases between.

The chain carries TRBV30 and TRBJ2-1; D gene unclear. V was cut by 4 bases and J by 7 bases, with 8 bases left in between. CDR1 is GTSNPN, CDR2 SVGIG, per germline (reference sequence). This CDR3 region has 11 residues. CDR3 sequence (DNA): TGTGCCTGGACGGTCGGTAATGAGCAGTTCTTC. Residues: CAWTVGNEQFF.

The chain links TRBV28 to TRBJ2-7; D is perhaps TRBD2 (5 bases). Germline V gene data show CDR1 as MDHEN and CDR2 as SYDVKM. The CDR3 runs to 12 residues. V was cut by 6 bases and J by 3 bases, with 9 bases left in between. The CDR3 is CASRSGNYEQYF. Written as DNA, the CDR3 is TGTGCCAGCAGGAGCGGAAACTACGAGCAGTACTTC.

The gene calls are TRBV4-1 and TRBJ1-5, with D perhaps TRBD1 (6 bases). The germline CDR1 and CDR2 sequences are MGHRA and YSYEKL. CDR3 length: 14 residues. V dropped 1 base and J dropped 9 bases, with 13 bases sitting between them. DNA for the CDR3: TGCGCCAGCAGCCAAGCGAGGACAGTGCTGCCCCAGCATTTT. Its protein is CASSQARTVLPQHF.

J is TRBJ2-7 and V is TRBV4-3; 11 bases match TRBD2. Germline V lookup: CDR1 LGHNA, CDR2 YSLEER. Losses at the gene ends were 2 bases for V and 5 bases for J; bases not matched to a gene: 5. The CDR3 consists of 15 residues. The CDR3: CASSQTLLAGDEQYF. The DNA for the CDR3 is TGCGCCAGCAGCCAAACCTTACTAGCGGGAGACGAGCAGTACTTC.

CDR3 bases: TGTGCCAGCAGCAAGGGCGGGAGTGGCTCCTACGAGCAGTACTTC. Its protein product is CASSKGGSGSYEQYF. V and J are TRBV19 and TRBJ2-7, with 7 nucleotides matching TRBD2. This CDR3 contains 15 residues. After removal of 9 bases from V and 0 bases from J, the junction contained 11 bases not matched to a gene. Germline CDR1 and CDR2: LNHDA and SQIVND (reference sequence).

This sequence joins TRBV4-1 and TRBJ1-2; 7 bases line up with TRBD1. CDR1 is MGHRA and CDR2 is YSYEKL in the germline V gene. Trimming removed 0 bases from V and 5 bases from J; junction bases left unmatched: 6. This CDR3 region has 15 residues. In DNA, the CDR3 is TGCGCCAGCAGCCAAGACAGGGACAGCTTGTATGGCTACACCTTC. Translated, it gives CASSQDRDSLYGYTF.

V and J are TRBV15 and TRBJ2-5; D is undetermined. CDR1 is LNHNV and CDR2 is YYDKDF in the germline V gene (reference sequence). The CDR3 contains 13 residues. V was shortened by 0 bases and J by 2 bases, with 4 bases between the two germline ends. As DNA, the CDR3 is TGTGCCACCAGCAGAGACCTGCAAGAGACCCAGTACTTC. Amino acid sequence: CATSRDLQETQYF.

This chain links TRBV19 with TRBJ1-1; D is possibly TRBD1 (6 bases). CDR3 size: 17 residues. Germline V lookup: CDR1 LNHDA, CDR2 SQIVND (reference sequence). Trimming shortened V by 4 bases and J by 0 bases, and 18 bases separated the two germline ends. CDR3 protein: CASSTRTGNSMNTEAFF. CDR3 nucleotide sequence: TGTGCCAGTAGTACCCGAACAGGGAATTCTATGAACACTGAAGCTTTCTTT.

The CDR3 region is CASSVGISGQETQYF. Here the CDR3 DNA reads TGTGCCAGCAGCGTAGGGATCAGCGGTCAAGAGACCCAGTACTTC. The chain links TRBV9 to TRBJ2-5, with D tentatively TRBD2 (5 bases). CDR1 and CDR2 (germline): SGDLS, YYNGEE. The V gene lost 0 bases and the J gene lost 2 bases, with 11 bases spanning the gap. The length of the CDR3 is 15 residues.

The chain uses TRBV6-1 and TRBJ2-5; no firm D call. V gave up 2 bases and J gave up 7 bases, with 11 bases separating them. The V gene's germline CDR1 is MNHNS and CDR2 SASEGT. The CDR3 covers 13 residues. The chain's CDR3 is CASSEHRVGTQYF. In DNA form, the CDR3 reads TGTGCCAGCAGTGAACACCGGGTCGGGACCCAGTACTTC.

The V gene is TRBV4-1, the J gene TRBJ1-2; the D gene is possibly TRBD1 (6 bases). The germline V gene has CDR1 MGHRA and CDR2 YSYEKL. Trimming took 3 bases from V and 3 from J, leaving 20 bases between them. CDR3 length: 17 residues. CDR3 sequence reads: CASSQGLAGALDYGYTF. The CDR3 DNA follows: TGCGCCAGCAGCCAGGGTCTGGCAGGGGCTTTAGACTATGGCTACACCTTC.

The chain carries TRBV7-2 and TRBJ2-7, with 7 bases identical to TRBD2. V shed 0 bases and J 6 bases; nucleotides not matched to a gene: 2. Germline lookup yields CDR1 SGHTA and CDR2 FQGNSA. The CDR3 runs 13 residues. The CDR3 sequence: CASSLAGGIEQYF. The CDR3 DNA reads TGTGCCAGCAGCTTAGCGGGGGGGATCGAGCAGTACTTC.